This T cell receptor (beta chain) was identified during a study of shared clonotypes between healthy human individuals. The germline V gene encodes CDR1 MDHEN and CDR2 SYDVKM. Trimming left V 6 bases short and J 6 bases short, with 20 bases between. The CDR3 spans 15 residues. Researchers ran the assay at a deep level. Data came from immunoSEQ multiplex PCR; TCRdb stores just in-frame clones and leaves some out. The sample has a few million clones, approximately 94% seen once. What was sequenced was naive CD4+ T cells sorted from blood. As for subset: CD45RA+ positively selected. This chain uses TRBV28 with TRBJ1-2; perhaps TRBD1 as D (5 bases). The origin of this receptor is a young man in good health. The DNA for the CDR3 is TGTGCCAGCAGCCTATGGGGACTCACACTGCATGGCTACACCTTC. It specifies CASSLWGLTLHGYTF.